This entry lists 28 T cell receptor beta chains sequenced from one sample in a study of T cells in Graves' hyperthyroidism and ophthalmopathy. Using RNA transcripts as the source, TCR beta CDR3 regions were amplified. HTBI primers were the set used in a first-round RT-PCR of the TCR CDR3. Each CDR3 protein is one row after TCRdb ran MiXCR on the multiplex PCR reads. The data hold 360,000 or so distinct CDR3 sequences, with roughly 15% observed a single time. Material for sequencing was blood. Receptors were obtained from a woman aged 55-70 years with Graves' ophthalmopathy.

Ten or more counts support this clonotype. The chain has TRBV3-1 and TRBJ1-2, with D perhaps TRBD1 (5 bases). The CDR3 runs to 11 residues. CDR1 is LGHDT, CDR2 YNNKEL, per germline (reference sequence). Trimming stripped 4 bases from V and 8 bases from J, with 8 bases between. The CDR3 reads CASSLGPGYTF. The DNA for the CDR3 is TGTGCCAGCAGCCTGGGACCGGGCTACACCTTC.

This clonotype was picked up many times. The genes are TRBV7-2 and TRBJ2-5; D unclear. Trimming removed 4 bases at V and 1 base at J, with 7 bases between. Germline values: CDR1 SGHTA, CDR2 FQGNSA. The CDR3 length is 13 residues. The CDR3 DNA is TGTGCCAGCAGCTCCAGGATCCAAGAGACCCAGTACTTC. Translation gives CASSSRIQETQYF. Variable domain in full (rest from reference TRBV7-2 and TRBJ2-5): GAGVSQSPSNKVTEKGKDVELRCDPISGHTALYWYRQSLGQGLEFLIYFQGNSAPDKSGLPSDRFSAERTGGSVSTLTIQRTQQEDSAVYLCASSSRIQETQYFGPGTRLLVL.

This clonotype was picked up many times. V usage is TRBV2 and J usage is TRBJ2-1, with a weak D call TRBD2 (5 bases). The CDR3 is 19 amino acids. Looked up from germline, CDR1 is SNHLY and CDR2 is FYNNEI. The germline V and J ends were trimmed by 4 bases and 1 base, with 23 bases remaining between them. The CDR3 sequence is CASSARLVVGVGSYNEQFF. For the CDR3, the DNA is TGTGCCAGCAGTGCCCGTCTGGTTGTGGGAGTCGGGTCCTACAATGAGCAGTTCTTC.

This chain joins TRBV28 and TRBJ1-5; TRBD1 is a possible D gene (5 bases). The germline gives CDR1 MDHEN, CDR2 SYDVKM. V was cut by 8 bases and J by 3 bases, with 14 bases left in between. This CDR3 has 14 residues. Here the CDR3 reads CASAGWGDNQPQHF. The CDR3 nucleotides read TGTGCCAGCGCAGGGTGGGGGGACAATCAGCCCCAGCATTTT.

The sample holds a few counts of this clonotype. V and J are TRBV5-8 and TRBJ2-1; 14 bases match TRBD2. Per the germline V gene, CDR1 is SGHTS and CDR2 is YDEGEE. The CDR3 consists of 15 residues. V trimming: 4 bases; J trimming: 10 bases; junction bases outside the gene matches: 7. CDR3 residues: CASSVGLAGDREQFF. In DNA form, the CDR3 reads TGTGCCAGCAGCGTGGGACTAGCGGGAGATCGGGAGCAGTTCTTC.

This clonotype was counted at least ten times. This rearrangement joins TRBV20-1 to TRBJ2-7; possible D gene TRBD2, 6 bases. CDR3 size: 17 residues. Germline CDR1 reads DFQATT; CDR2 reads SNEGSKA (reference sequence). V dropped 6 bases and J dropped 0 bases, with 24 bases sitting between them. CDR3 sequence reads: CSAPGVGGSGSSYEQYF. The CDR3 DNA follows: TGCAGTGCGCCTGGGGTGGGCGGTAGCGGCAGCTCCTACGAGCAGTACTTC.

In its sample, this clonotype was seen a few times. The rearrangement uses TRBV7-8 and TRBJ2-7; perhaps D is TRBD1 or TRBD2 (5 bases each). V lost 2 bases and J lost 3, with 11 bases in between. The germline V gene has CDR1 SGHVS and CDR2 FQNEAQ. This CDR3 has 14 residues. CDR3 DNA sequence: TGTGCCAGCAGCTTAAGAGGGGTGAGCTACGAGCAGTACTTC. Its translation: CASSLRGVSYEQYF.

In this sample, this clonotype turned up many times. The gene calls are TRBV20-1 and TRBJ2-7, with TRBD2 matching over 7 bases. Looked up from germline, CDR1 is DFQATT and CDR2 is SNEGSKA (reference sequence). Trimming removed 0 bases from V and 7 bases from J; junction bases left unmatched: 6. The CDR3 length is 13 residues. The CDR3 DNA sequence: TGCAGTGCTAGAGATGGAGTAGCGGGTGAGCAGTACTTC. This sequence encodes CSARDGVAGEQYF.

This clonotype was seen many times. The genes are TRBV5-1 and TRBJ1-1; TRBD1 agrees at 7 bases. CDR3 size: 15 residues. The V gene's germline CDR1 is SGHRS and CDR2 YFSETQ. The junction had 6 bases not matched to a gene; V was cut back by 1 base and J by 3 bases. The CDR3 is CASSLLGGWDTEAFF. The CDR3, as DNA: TGCGCCAGCAGCTTGCTAGGGGGCTGGGACACTGAAGCTTTCTTT. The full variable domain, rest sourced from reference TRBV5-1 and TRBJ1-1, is KAGVTQTPRYLIKTRGQQVTLSCSPISGHRSVSWYQQTPGQGLQFLFEYFSETQRNKGNFPGRFSGRQFSNSRSEMNVSTLELGDSALYLCASSLLGGWDTEAFFGQGTRLTVV.

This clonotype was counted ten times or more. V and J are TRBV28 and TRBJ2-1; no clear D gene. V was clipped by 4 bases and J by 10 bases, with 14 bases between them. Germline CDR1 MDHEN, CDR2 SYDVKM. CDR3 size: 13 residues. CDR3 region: CASSSTSPAEQFF. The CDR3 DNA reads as TGTGCCAGCAGTTCGACCAGCCCCGCCGAGCAGTTCTTC.

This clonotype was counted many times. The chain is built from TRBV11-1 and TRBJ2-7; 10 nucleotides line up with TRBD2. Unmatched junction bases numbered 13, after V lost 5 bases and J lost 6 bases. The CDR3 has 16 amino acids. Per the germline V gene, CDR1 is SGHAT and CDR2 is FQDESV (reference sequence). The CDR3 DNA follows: TGTGCCAGCAGCCCAAGGATAGCGGGAGGACCGGCCGAGCAGTACTTC. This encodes CASSPRIAGGPAEQYF.

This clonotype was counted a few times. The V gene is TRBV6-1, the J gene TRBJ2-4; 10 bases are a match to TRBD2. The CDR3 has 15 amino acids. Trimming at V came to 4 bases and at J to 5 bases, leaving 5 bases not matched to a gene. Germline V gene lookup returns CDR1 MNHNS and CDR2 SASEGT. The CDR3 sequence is CASSASGSVQNIQYF. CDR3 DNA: TGTGCCAGCAGTGCTAGCGGGAGCGTCCAAAACATTCAGTACTTC.

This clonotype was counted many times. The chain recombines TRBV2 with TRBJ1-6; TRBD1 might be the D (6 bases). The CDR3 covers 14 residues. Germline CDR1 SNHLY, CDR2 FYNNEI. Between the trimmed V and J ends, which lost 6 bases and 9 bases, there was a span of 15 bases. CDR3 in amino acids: CASSPQGRVSPLHF. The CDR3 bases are TGTGCCAGCAGCCCCCAGGGGCGGGTTTCACCCCTCCACTTT.

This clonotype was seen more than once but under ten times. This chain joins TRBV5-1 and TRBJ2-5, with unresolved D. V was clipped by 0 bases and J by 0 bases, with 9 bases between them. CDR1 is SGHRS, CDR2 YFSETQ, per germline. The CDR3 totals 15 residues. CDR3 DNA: TGCGCCAGCAGCTTGGTCCAGCAGTACCAAGAGACCCAGTACTTC. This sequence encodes CASSLVQQYQETQYF. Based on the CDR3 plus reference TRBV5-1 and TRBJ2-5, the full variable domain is KAGVTQTPRYLIKTRGQQVTLSCSPISGHRSVSWYQQTPGQGLQFLFEYFSETQRNKGNFPGRFSGRQFSNSRSEMNVSTLELGDSALYLCASSLVQQYQETQYFGPGTRLLVL.

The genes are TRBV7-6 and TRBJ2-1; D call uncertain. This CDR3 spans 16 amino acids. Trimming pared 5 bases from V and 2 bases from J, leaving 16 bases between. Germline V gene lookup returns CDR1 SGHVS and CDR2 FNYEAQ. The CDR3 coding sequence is TGTGCCAGCAGCCCCCTTGGGGTTAGGACCTACAATGAGCAGTTCTTC. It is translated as CASSPLGVRTYNEQFF.

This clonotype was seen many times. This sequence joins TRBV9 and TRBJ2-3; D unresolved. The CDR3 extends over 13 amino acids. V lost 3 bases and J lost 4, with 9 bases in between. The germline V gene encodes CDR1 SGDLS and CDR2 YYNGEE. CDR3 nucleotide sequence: TGTGCCAGCAGCGGGCACAGTTCAGATACGCAGTATTTT. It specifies CASSGHSSDTQYF.

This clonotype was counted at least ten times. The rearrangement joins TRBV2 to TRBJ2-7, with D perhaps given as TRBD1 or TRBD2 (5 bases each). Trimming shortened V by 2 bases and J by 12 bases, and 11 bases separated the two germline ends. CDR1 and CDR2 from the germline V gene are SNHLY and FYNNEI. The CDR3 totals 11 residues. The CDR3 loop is CASSENRGTYF. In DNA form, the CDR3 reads TGTGCCAGCAGTGAAAATCGGGGCACGTACTTC.

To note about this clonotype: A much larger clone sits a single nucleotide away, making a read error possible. This CDR3 reads CSASFSKLMSTEAFF. CDR3 nucleotide sequence: TGCAGTGCTAGTTTTTCGAAGTTAATGAGCACTGAAGCTTTCTTT. The chain is built from TRBV20-1 and TRBJ1-1; no reliable D call. The CDR3 spans 15 residues. Per germline, CDR1 DFQATT and CDR2 SNEGSKA (reference sequence). V lost 3 bases and J lost 4, with 18 bases in between.

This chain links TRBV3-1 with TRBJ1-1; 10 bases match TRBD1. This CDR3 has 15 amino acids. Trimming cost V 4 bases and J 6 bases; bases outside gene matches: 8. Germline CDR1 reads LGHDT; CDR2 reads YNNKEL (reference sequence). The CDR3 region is CASSPGQGVVSEAFF. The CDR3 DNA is TGTGCCAGCAGCCCCGGACAGGGGGTGGTTTCTGAAGCTTTCTTT.

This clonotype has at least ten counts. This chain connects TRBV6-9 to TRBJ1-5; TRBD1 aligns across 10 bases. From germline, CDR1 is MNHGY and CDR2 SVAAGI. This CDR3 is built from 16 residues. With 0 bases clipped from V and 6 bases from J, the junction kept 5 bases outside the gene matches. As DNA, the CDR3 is TGTGCCAGCAGTTATTCGACAGGGGGCGCGGGTCAGCCCCAGCATTTT. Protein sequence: CASSYSTGGAGQPQHF.

CDR3 amino acids: CASSQWTPGLAGGETQYF. CDR3 coding DNA: TGTGCCAGCAGCCAATGGACACCGGGACTAGCGGGAGGGGAGACCCAGTACTTC. This rearrangement joins TRBV3-1 to TRBJ2-5; TRBD2 matches at 16 bases. The CDR3 runs 18 residues. Germline CDR1 LGHDT, CDR2 YNNKEL (reference sequence). V gave up 2 bases and J gave up 5 bases; unmatched junction bases: 8.

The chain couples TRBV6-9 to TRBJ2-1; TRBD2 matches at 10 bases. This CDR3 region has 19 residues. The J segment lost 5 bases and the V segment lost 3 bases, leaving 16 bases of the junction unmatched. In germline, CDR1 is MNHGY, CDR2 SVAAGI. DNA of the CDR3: TGTGCCAGCAGTTACTGGCTAGCGGGGGCCCGAGGGGTAAACAATGAGCAGTTCTTC. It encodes CASSYWLAGARGVNNEQFF.

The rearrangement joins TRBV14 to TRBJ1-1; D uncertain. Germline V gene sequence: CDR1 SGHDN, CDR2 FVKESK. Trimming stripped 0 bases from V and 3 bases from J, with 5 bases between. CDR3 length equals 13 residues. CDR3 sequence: CASSQDHYTEAFF. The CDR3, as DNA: TGTGCCAGCAGCCAAGATCATTACACTGAAGCTTTCTTT. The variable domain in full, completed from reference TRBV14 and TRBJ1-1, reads EAGVTQFPSHSVIEKGQTVTLRCDPISGHDNLYWYRRVMGKEIKFLLHFVKESKQDESGMPNNRFLAERTGGTYSTLKVQPAELEDSGVYFCASSQDHYTEAFFGQGTRLTVV.

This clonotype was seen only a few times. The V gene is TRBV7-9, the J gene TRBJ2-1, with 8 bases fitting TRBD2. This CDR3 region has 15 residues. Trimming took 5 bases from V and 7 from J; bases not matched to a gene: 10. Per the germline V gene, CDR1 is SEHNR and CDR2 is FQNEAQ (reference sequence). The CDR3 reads CASSRPGGRGNEQFF. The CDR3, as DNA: TGTGCCAGCAGCCGCCCGGGAGGGCGGGGGAATGAGCAGTTCTTC.

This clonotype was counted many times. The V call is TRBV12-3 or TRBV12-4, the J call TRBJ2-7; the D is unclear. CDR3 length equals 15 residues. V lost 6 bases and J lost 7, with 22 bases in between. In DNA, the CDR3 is TGTGCCAGCAGCTCCTGGCAGGATTCGTTGGGGGAGCAGTACTTC. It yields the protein CASSSWQDSLGEQYF.

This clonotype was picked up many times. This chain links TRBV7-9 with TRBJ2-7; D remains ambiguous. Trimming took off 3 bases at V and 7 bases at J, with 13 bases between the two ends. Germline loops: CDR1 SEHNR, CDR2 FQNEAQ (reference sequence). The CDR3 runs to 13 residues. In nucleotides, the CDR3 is TGTGCCAGCAGCTTCCTTCCGACGGGTGAGCAGTACTTC. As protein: CASSFLPTGEQYF.

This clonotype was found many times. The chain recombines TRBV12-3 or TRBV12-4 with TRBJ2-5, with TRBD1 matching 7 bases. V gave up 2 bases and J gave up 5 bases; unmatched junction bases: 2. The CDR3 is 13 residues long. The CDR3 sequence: CASSLLTGETQYF. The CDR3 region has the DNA TGTGCCAGCAGTTTATTGACAGGGGAGACCCAGTACTTC.

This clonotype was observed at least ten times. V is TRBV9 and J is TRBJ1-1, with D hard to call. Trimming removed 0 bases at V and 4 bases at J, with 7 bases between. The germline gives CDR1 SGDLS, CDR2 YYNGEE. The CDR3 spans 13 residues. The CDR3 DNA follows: TGTGCCAGCAGCGTAGCCTTGAGCACTGAAGCTTTCTTT. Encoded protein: CASSVALSTEAFF.